This T cell receptor (beta chain) originates from a study of neoadjuvant anti-PD-1 for oral cavity cancer. General observations from the study: Larger post-treatment preexisting tumor clones tracked with greater tumor shrinkage.

The CDR3 loop spans 15 amino acids. Looked up from germline, CDR1 is SGHTA and CDR2 is FQGTGA. V was trimmed by 3 bases and J by 5 bases, leaving 14 bases between them. Noted time point: after neoadjuvant nivolumab, at surgical resection. Clones were read by immunoSEQ multiplex PCR, and TCRdb kept only the in-frame ones, dropping some. The data show about 5,000 clones, around 51% seen once. Points on this clone: Its antigen is currently unknown.

The sequence came from a person aged 40 to 85 with oral cavity squamous cell carcinoma. The sequencing used tumor tissue, collected after nivolumab (anti-PD-1) treatment. The gene calls are TRBV7-3 and TRBJ2-1; D not resolved. The CDR3 is CASSLGSELHNEQFF. The CDR3 bases are TGTGCCAGCAGCTTGGGATCCGAACTACACAATGAGCAGTTCTTC.